These T cell receptor beta chains were read from a single sample in a study of cytomegalovirus exposure and HLA in healthy donors. Only in-frame clones appear in the TCRdb table, and some are missing; sequencing was by immunoSEQ multiplex PCR. Among under 200,000 clones listed, roughly 73% were seen once. The specimen was PBMCs. The receptors stem from a female donor in good health and CMV-seronegative. The CDR3 runs from the conserved cysteine through the conserved F or W. D genes are given only for firm matches. A row's size may be missing; if present it is once, few, many or a size class.

d_call | j_call | v_call | clone_size | cdr3_aa | cdr3_nt
. | TRBJ2-7 | TRBV5-6 | . | CASSSTGTPWEQYF | TGTGCCAGCAGCTCCACCGGGACACCCTGGGAGCAGTACTTC
. | TRBJ1-5 | TRBV9 | . | CASSVGGQKDQPQHF | TGTGCCAGCAGCGTAGGTGGACAGAAGGATCAGCCCCAGCATTTT
TRBD1 | TRBJ1-2 | TRBV6-5 | . | CASSRTGSNYGYTF | TGTGCCAGCAGTCGGACAGGGTCTAACTATGGCTACACCTTC
TRBD1 | TRBJ1-5 | TRBV7-2 | . | CASSLGTGILNQPQHF | TGTGCCAGCAGCTTGGGGACAGGTATTTTGAATCAGCCCCAGCATTTT
. | TRBJ1-2 | TRBV14 | once | CASSQGVRDSTF | TGTGCCAGCAGCCAAGGAGTCAGGGATAGCACCTTC
. | TRBJ2-2 | TRBV6-1 | . | CASSKTGNTGELFF | TGTGCCAGCAGTAAAACAGGGAACACCGGGGAGCTGTTTTTT
TRBD1 | TRBJ2-7 | TRBV6-5 | . | CASSYGGQEGEQYF | TGTGCCAGCAGTTACGGGGGACAGGAAGGCGAGCAGTACTTC
. | TRBJ2-7 | TRBV9 | . | CASSAEGGEVGYEQYF | TGTGCCAGCAGCGCGGAGGGGGGGGAAGTAGGCTACGAGCAGTACTTC
. | TRBJ1-2 | TRBV7-9 | . | CSSSLAGRPGDGYTF | TGTTCCAGCAGCTTAGCTGGGCGACCAGGGGATGGCTACACCTTC
. | TRBJ2-5 | TRBV7-7 | . | CASAREIKETQYF | TGTGCCAGCGCCCGAGAAATAAAAGAGACCCAGTACTTC
. | TRBJ1-1 | TRBV5-5 | . | CASSLGADTEAFF | TGTGCCAGCAGCTTGGGGGCAGACACTGAAGCTTTCTTT
TRBD2 | TRBJ2-7 | TRBV30 | . | CAWNWGGGYEQYF | TGTGCCTGGAATTGGGGGGGAGGCTACGAGCAGTACTTC
TRBD2 | TRBJ2-3 | TRBV28 | . | CASSLGLAGGTDTQYF | TGTGCCAGCAGTTTGGGTCTAGCGGGAGGCACAGATACGCAGTATTTT
. | TRBJ2-5 | TRBV7-8 | . | CASSAAGTRQETQYF | TGTGCCAGCAGCGCCGCCGGGACACGCCAAGAGACCCAGTACTTC
TRBD1 | TRBJ1-3 | TRBV6-1 | . | CASTRDRDSGNTIYF | TGTGCCAGCACCCGGGACAGGGACTCTGGAAACACCATATATTTT
. | TRBJ2-1 | TRBV4-3 | few | CASSHGWNNEQFF | TGCGCCAGCAGCCACGGGTGGAACAATGAGCAGTTCTTC
. | TRBJ2-5 | TRBV28 | . | CASNGQTYQETQYF | TGTGCCAGCAACGGACAGACTTACCAAGAGACCCAGTACTTC
. | TRBJ2-5 | TRBV19 | . | CASSMSQAQETQYF | TGTGCCAGTAGTATGTCGCAGGCTCAAGAGACCCAGTACTTC
TRBD1 | TRBJ2-3 | TRBV2 | . | CASKMGQGSDTQYF | TGTGCCAGCAAGATGGGACAGGGTTCAGATACGCAGTATTTT
TRBD1 | TRBJ2-5 | TRBV30 | . | CASSGQGFRTQYF | TGTGCCTCGTCGGGACAGGGTTTTCGGACCCAGTACTTC
TRBD1 | TRBJ1-2 | TRBV29-1 | . | CSVSDRGNYGYTF | TGCAGCGTTTCGGACAGGGGTAACTATGGCTACACCTTC
. | TRBJ1-6 | TRBV7-3 | . | CASSPGVSNSPLHF | TGTGCCAGCAGCCCGGGAGTATCTAATTCACCCCTCCACTTT
TRBD1 | TRBJ2-2 | TRBV6-1 | . | CARRQGVGGELFF | TGTGCCAGGAGACAGGGGGTGGGCGGGGAGCTGTTTTTT
. | TRBJ1-5 | TRBV7-2 | . | CASAYKGGNQPQHF | TGTGCCAGCGCGTACAAAGGGGGCAATCAGCCCCAGCATTTT
. | TRBJ2-5 | TRBV28 | few | CASSLLETQYF | TGTGCCAGCAGTTTACTAGAGACCCAGTACTTC